Below, one T cell receptor beta chain is given with its context. The CDR3 runs to 15 residues. V trimming: 4 bases; J trimming: 2 bases; junction bases outside the gene matches: 7. Germline CDR1 and CDR2: SGHTA and FQGTGA. This sample stems from a study of blood T cells in healthy people across ages. A second PCR of 7 to 11 cycles used a sample-barcoded 5' primer and a J-beta primer mix. Each TCR beta cDNA got a 12-nucleotide random molecular identifier. TCRdb processed the 5' RACE reads anew with MiXCR; each CDR3 protein has one entry. This sample yields approximately 1.5 million distinct CDR3 sequences, of which approximately 32% are seen a single time; roughly 10% belongs to the top ten. Russia was home to the donors, healthy Caucasian individuals aged roughly 6 to 100.

Material: blood. The source of this sequence is a woman in her thirties in good health. The chain is built from TRBV7-3 and TRBJ2-5, with TRBD1 identical over 7 bases. DNA of the CDR3: TGTGCCAGCAGCTCATGGGGACAGCAACAAGAGACCCAGTACTTC. Its translation is CASSSWGQQQETQYF.